Listed here are 25 T cell receptor beta chains from one sample, sequenced in a study of cytomegalovirus exposure and HLA in healthy donors. Vbeta (60) and Jbeta (13) primers were used in the PCR. Profiling relied on immunoSEQ multiplex PCR, and the TCRdb table lists in-frame clones only, not all of them. The sample records about 130,000 clones, approximately 75% being singletons. The sequenced sample was PBMCs. The receptors were sampled from a woman in her fifties or sixties in good health and CMV-seronegative.

The chain is built from TRBV6-1 and TRBJ1-2, with 11 bases matching TRBD1. Germline lookup yields CDR1 MNHNS and CDR2 SASEGT. Losses at the gene ends were 7 bases for V and 6 bases for J; bases not matched to a gene: 7. The CDR3 contains 14 residues. The CDR3 spells CASTRDRGWDGYTF. The CDR3 nucleotides are TGTGCCAGCACCCGGGACAGGGGGTGGGATGGCTACACCTTC.

The chain recombines TRBV7-8 with TRBJ2-7; D is uncertain. CDR3 length: 13 amino acids. Trimming stripped 2 bases from V and 3 bases from J, with 8 bases between. CDR1 and CDR2 (germline): SGHVS, FQNEAQ. CDR3 DNA: TGTGCCAGCAGCTTAACGAGGAGCTACGAGCAGTACTTC. This codes for CASSLTRSYEQYF.

This rearrangement joins TRBV6-6 to TRBJ2-7, with 7 positions matching TRBD2. V shed 5 bases, J shed 6 bases, and the junction held 10 bases outside the gene matches. The CDR3 runs 14 residues. CDR1 and CDR2 from the germline V gene are MNHNY and SVGAGI (reference sequence). The CDR3 nucleotides are TGTGCCAGCAGTGACCGACTGGGGGGGGGCGAGCAGTACTTC. Encoded protein: CASSDRLGGGEQYF.

Of note for this clone: The same CDR3 arises from other DNA sequences in this sample as well. This chain uses TRBV6-6 with TRBJ1-2; TRBD1 matches at 10 bases. CDR3 length: 14 amino acids. V dropped 2 bases and J dropped 5; count of bases not matched to a gene: 2. CDR1 and CDR2 (germline): MNHNY, SVGAGI (reference sequence). The DNA for the CDR3 is TGTGCCAGCAGTTACACGGACAGGGGGTATGGCTACACCTTC. Translating it yields CASSYTDRGYGYTF.

This chain uses TRBV19 with TRBJ2-7; the match to TRBD2 covers 8 bases. The ends lost 3 bases at V and 3 bases at J; junction bases unmatched: 13. This CDR3 is built from 17 residues. CDR1 and CDR2 (germline): LNHDA, SQIVND (reference sequence). CDR3 in DNA: TGTGCCAGTAGTATGTCAGGCCGTAGCGGGGATTTCTACGAGCAGTACTTC. It specifies CASSMSGRSGDFYEQYF.

The chain is built from TRBV19 and TRBJ1-2, with D perhaps TRBD1 (5 bases). Deletions cut 9 bases from V and 8 bases from J, with 16 bases between. Germline CDR1 is LNHDA and CDR2 is SQIVND (reference sequence). The CDR3 extends over 12 amino acids. CDR3 loop: CARGLSGMGYTF. For the CDR3, the DNA is TGTGCCAGGGGGTTATCAGGGATGGGCTACACCTTC.

The rearrangement joins TRBV28 to TRBJ2-7; 13 bases fit TRBD2. The CDR3 has 14 residues. V shed 5 bases and J 7 bases; nucleotides not matched to a gene: 5. Germline V gene data show CDR1 as MDHEN and CDR2 as SYDVKM. The CDR3 DNA follows: TGTGCCAGCAGTAAGGGACTAGCGGGATCAGAGCAGTACTTC. Protein sequence: CASSKGLAGSEQYF.

The chain uses TRBV5-7 and TRBJ2-2, with 10 positions matching TRBD2. TRBV5-7 is labeled an ORF, and its function is uncertain. Trimming removed 5 bases from V and 3 bases from J; junction bases left unmatched: 7. This CDR3 has 16 amino acids. The CDR3 sequence is CASRPEREGHTGELFF. The CDR3 DNA sequence: TGTGCCAGCAGGCCTGAGCGGGAGGGCCACACCGGGGAGCTGTTTTTT.

This clone was seen more than once but under ten times. The J gene is TRBJ2-4, the V gene TRBV12-2; the table's D call of TRBD1 was not tested on the DNA. TRBV12-2 is an annotated pseudogene. The CDR3 consists of 16 residues. CDR3 nucleotide sequence: TGTGCAAGTCGCTTAGCTCATCTCAGGGCCAAAAACATTCAGTACTTC. Translated, it gives CASRLAHLRAKNIQYF.

A single count supports this clone. The CDR3 nucleotides are TGTGCCAGCAGCAATTCTGCACACAAGAACACCGGGGAGCTGTTTTTT. It yields the protein CASSNSAHKNTGELFF. V usage is TRBV21-1 and J usage is TRBJ2-2; the table names TRBD1, a call not compared with the DNA. TRBV21-1 is flagged as a pseudogene. The CDR3 contains 16 residues.

The rearrangement uses TRBV7-9 and TRBJ1-2; TRBD1 might be the D (5 bases). Trimming removed 1 base from V and 4 bases from J, with 19 bases in between. The CDR3 loop spans 17 amino acids. Germline CDR1 and CDR2: SEHNR and FQNEAQ (reference sequence). CDR3 sequence reads: CASSLDIDVVGAYGYTF. In DNA, the CDR3 is TGTGCCAGCAGCTTAGATATTGACGTAGTAGGGGCCTATGGCTACACCTTC.

The genes are TRBV6-5 and TRBJ2-3, with 11 bases matching TRBD2. The CDR3 extends over 14 amino acids. V was clipped by 5 bases and J by 7 bases; unmatched bases: 5. CDR1 is MNHEY and CDR2 is SVGAGI in the germline V gene. The CDR3 coding sequence is TGTGCCAGCAGTAGACTAGCGGGACGACATACGCAGTATTTT. Translation gives CASSRLAGRHTQYF.

The CDR3 coding sequence is TGTGCCAGCGCGATCTGGGCCGACAATGAGCAGTTCTTC. Protein product: CASAIWADNEQFF. This sequence joins TRBV13 and TRBJ2-1; D not certain. Germline-derived CDR1 and CDR2 are PRHDT and FYEKMQ (reference sequence). V lost 8 bases to trimming and J lost 5 bases, with 13 bases between them. The CDR3 runs to 13 residues.

The chain recombines TRBV28 with TRBJ2-7; D unclear. Trimming removed 6 bases from V and 2 bases from J, with 17 bases in between. The CDR3 is 15 residues long. Germline V gives CDR1 MDHEN, CDR2 SYDVKM. The CDR3 coding sequence is TGTGCCAGCAGCCCTATGTTGGGCACCACCTACGAGCAGTACTTC. It codes for CASSPMLGTTYEQYF.

This clone was counted a few times. The gene calls are TRBV11-2 and TRBJ2-1; D ambiguous. CDR1 and CDR2 from the germline V gene are SGHAT and FQNNGV. CDR3 length equals 11 residues. Trimming shortened V by 5 bases and J by 5 bases, and 4 bases separated the two germline ends. The CDR3 DNA reads TGTGCCAGCAGCCTAAACAATGAGCAGTTCTTC. It specifies CASSLNNEQFF.

The rearrangement joins TRBV30 to TRBJ1-1; the match to TRBD1 covers 7 bases. The length of the CDR3 is 13 residues. V lost 5 bases and J lost 10; bases outside the gene matches: 13. Germline CDR1 and CDR2: GTSNPN and SVGIG (reference sequence). The CDR3 sequence is CAWLRGPGDLAFF. The CDR3 DNA sequence: TGTGCCTGGCTTAGGGGGCCAGGGGATTTAGCTTTCTTT.

This clone has more than one count but fewer than ten. The chain employs TRBV30 and TRBJ1-2; D may be TRBD1 (6 bases). Germline V gene lookup returns CDR1 GTSNPN and CDR2 SVGIG (reference sequence). The CDR3 spans 11 residues. Deletions cut 4 bases from V and 7 bases from J, with 10 bases between. The CDR3 region is CAWNRVSGYTF. The CDR3 DNA sequence: TGTGCCTGGAACAGGGTTTCTGGCTACACCTTC.

This rearrangement joins TRBV5-8 to TRBJ1-1; 10 nucleotides align to TRBD1. V lost 0 bases to trimming and J lost 4 bases; unmatched junction nucleotides: 0. CDR3 length equals 14 residues. The germline CDR1 and CDR2 sequences are SGHTS and YDEGEE. The CDR3 coding sequence is TGTGCCAGCAGCTTGGGGACAGGGGGCACTGAAGCTTTCTTT. It yields the protein CASSLGTGGTEAFF.

There are a few counts of this clone. V is TRBV7-9 and J is TRBJ2-7; D call uncertain. V gave up 5 bases and J gave up 7 bases, with 12 bases separating them. CDR1 is SEHNR, CDR2 FQNEAQ, per germline (reference sequence). The CDR3 length is 12 residues. The CDR3, as DNA: TGTGCCAGCAGCCCCCGCCCGACTGAGCAGTACTTC. Its protein is CASSPRPTEQYF.

The gene calls are TRBV19 and TRBJ2-7; 10 positions agree with TRBD1. The V gene's germline CDR1 is LNHDA and CDR2 SQIVND (reference sequence). The CDR3 runs to 16 residues. The V and J ends lost 5 bases and 2 bases, in that order; junction bases with no gene match: 9. CDR3 sequence reads: CASSPGTGDQTYEQYF. The CDR3 nucleotides read TGTGCCAGTAGTCCCGGGACAGGGGATCAGACCTACGAGCAGTACTTC.

This clone was seen more than once but under ten times. The J gene is TRBJ1-1, the V gene TRBV5-5; D remains ambiguous. Germline V gene data show CDR1 as SGHKS and CDR2 as YYEKEE (reference sequence). The CDR3 is made up of 12 amino acids. Trimming took off 0 bases at V and 6 bases at J, with 6 bases between the two ends. CDR3 sequence: CASSLDRSEAFF. The CDR3 region has the DNA TGTGCCAGCAGCTTGGACAGATCTGAAGCTTTCTTT.

This clone was counted only a few times. The V and J genes are TRBV7-8 and TRBJ1-1, with 9 nucleotides matching TRBD1. Germline values: CDR1 SGHVS, CDR2 FQNEAQ. CDR3 length: 14 amino acids. The V segment lost 5 bases and the J segment 4 bases; nucleotides outside the gene matches: 5. This chain's CDR3 is CASSAQGASTEAFF. For the CDR3, the DNA is TGTGCCAGCAGCGCACAGGGGGCGAGCACTGAAGCTTTCTTT. Combining the CDR3 with reference TRBV7-8 and TRBJ1-1 gives the whole variable domain GAGVSQSPRYKVAKRGQDVALRCDPISGHVSLFWYQQALGQGPEFLTYFQNEAQLDKSGLPSDRFFAERPEGSVSTLKIQRTQQEDSAVYLCASSAQGASTEAFFGQGTRLTVV.

This clone was found once. The V and J genes are TRBV5-1 and TRBJ2-1, with D perhaps TRBD2 (6 bases). The CDR3 loop spans 15 amino acids. V was trimmed by 4 bases and J by 3 bases, leaving 14 bases between them. CDR1 is SGHRS, CDR2 YFSETQ, per germline. CDR3 region: CASSPGTPIYNEQFF. The CDR3 DNA is TGCGCCAGCAGCCCGGGGACTCCTATCTACAATGAGCAGTTCTTC.

The J gene is TRBJ2-7, the V gene TRBV28; the D is unclear. The V gene lost 5 bases and the J gene lost 3 bases, with 8 bases spanning the gap. Germline V gene lookup returns CDR1 MDHEN and CDR2 SYDVKM. The CDR3 spans 12 residues. The CDR3 DNA is TGTGCCAGCAGTATCCTCTTCTACGAGCAGTACTTC. This sequence encodes CASSILFYEQYF. Combining the CDR3 with reference TRBV28 and TRBJ2-7 gives the whole variable domain DVKVTQSSRYLVKRTGEKVFLECVQDMDHENMFWYRQDPGLGLRLIYFSYDVKMKEKGDIPEGYSVSREKKERFSLILESASTNQTSMYLCASSILFYEQYFGPGTRLTVT.

This clone occurred a few times. This chain uses TRBV7-3 with TRBJ2-1; weak D call: TRBD2 (5 bases). The V end was cut by 2 bases, the J end by 5 bases, with 7 bases between. There are 13 residues in the CDR3. The germline CDR1 and CDR2 sequences are SGHTA and FQGTGA. CDR3 nucleotide sequence: TGTGCCAGCAGCTTAGCGAGGGACAATGAGCAGTTCTTC. Translation gives CASSLARDNEQFF.